This TCR beta chain was sequenced for a study of Ad26.COV2.S vaccination and SARS-CoV-2 variants. Study details: Donor was one of the participants in the Ad26.COV2.S arm of the COV1001 trial. Study results and limitations: Vaccinated individuals (as opposed to placebo recipients) had higher spike-specific TCR breadth. Reports say spike-specific CD8+ and CD4+ T cell responses covered substantial breadth after vaccination.

Produced via immunoSEQ multiplex PCR; TCRdb's table is partial and in-frame only. The sample records around 450,000 clones, about nine tenths being singletons. Worth noting for this clone: Its antigen remains unidentified.

Treatment denoted: roughly 20 received Ad26.COV2.S at low or high dose, single or two shots; roughly five received placebo; per-sample allocation not given. Sampling occurred on day 63 after the first vaccine or placebo injection. Immunization relied on an Ad26 vector, which expressed Wuhan-strain SARS-CoV-2 spike. Germline values: CDR1 SGHRS, CDR2 YFSETQ. V was pared by 4 bases and J by 1 base, with 7 bases of the junction left unmatched. The CDR3 is 16 residues long. The receptor comes from a person between 18 and 60 years old who received the Ad26.COV2.S COVID-19 vaccine or a placebo. The chain carries TRBV5-1 and TRBJ2-1, with 8 bases lining up with TRBD2. Sequencing used peripheral blood, obtained in a trial of Ad26.COV2.S vaccine versus placebo. The DNA of the CDR3 is TGCGCCAGCAGCCCCACGACTAGCGCTTCCTACAATGAGCAGTTCTTC. Protein product: CASSPTTSASYNEQFF.